This T cell receptor (beta chain) was retrieved from a study of blood T cell repertoires in COVID-19. For the study at large: The United States, Italy and Spain supplied acute and convalescent COVID-19 samples. T cells, B-cell-depleted T cells, or PBMCs supplied cDNA or gDNA.

From germline, CDR1 is MRHNA and CDR2 SNTAGT. This CDR3 contains 13 residues. The V end was cut by 7 bases, the J end by 1 base, with 10 bases between. Here immunoSEQ multiplex PCR was the method, and the copy in TCRdb shows in-frame clones only, minus some. This repertoire shows some 25,000 clones, 81% found once; its top ten account for around 7%. Sequenced sample: peripheral blood. The TCR comes from a man between 65 and 85 years old with acute or convalescent COVID-19. This rearrangement joins TRBV6-4 to TRBJ1-1; the D gene is possibly TRBD1 (5 bases). CDR3 protein: CASTNTGNTEAFF. In nucleotides, the CDR3 is TGTGCCAGCACCAATACAGGGAACACTGAAGCTTTCTTT.